Shown below are 30 T cell receptor beta chains from a single sample sequenced in a study of T cell repertoires in cytomegalovirus infection. For these receptors, no antigen is known. TCRdb recomputed calls from the reads with MiXCR, one row per CDR3 protein. This table holds roughly 500,000 distinct CDR3 sequences, 30% to 35% found once. The specimen was cultured PBMCs, collected from culture after CMV antigen stimulation. The receptors shown here come from a human donor in good health (CMV status not recorded). Some clones in this sample may be carry-over from other donors' samples.

The chain combines TRBV20-1 with TRBJ2-7, with TRBD1 matching 10 bases. The CDR3 runs 16 residues. V lost 1 base and J lost 6; bases outside the gene matches: 12. Germline V gene data show CDR1 as DFQATT and CDR2 as SNEGSKA (reference sequence). The CDR3 bases are TGCAGTGCTAGAGTGTCCACCGGGACAGGGGTCAGCGAGCAGTACGTC. Its protein is CSARVSTGTGVSEQYV.

This sequence joins TRBV7-2 and TRBJ2-3; no reliable D call. Germline V gives CDR1 SGHTA, CDR2 FQGNSA. Trimming left V 5 bases short and J 0 bases short, with 12 bases between. The CDR3 covers 15 residues. This chain's CDR3 is CASSPGPASTDTQYF. CDR3 nucleotides: TGTGCCAGCAGCCCCGGTCCGGCCAGCACAGATACGCAGTATTTT. The whole variable domain, filled in from reference TRBV7-2 and TRBJ2-3, reads GAGVSQSPSNKVTEKGKDVELRCDPISGHTALYWYRQSLGQGLEFLIYFQGNSAPDKSGLPSDRFSAERTGGSVSTLTIQRTQQEDSAVYLCASSPGPASTDTQYFGPGTRLTVL.

The chain recombines TRBV7-2 with TRBJ1-2; perhaps TRBD1 as D (6 bases). The CDR3 is 15 amino acids. The V end lost 2 bases, the J end lost 5 bases, and 15 bases lay between the germline ends. Germline V gene sequence: CDR1 SGHTA, CDR2 FQGNSA. The CDR3 reads CASSLLQGPSYGYTF. CDR3 in DNA: TGTGCCAGCAGCTTACTACAGGGCCCCTCTTATGGCTACACCTTC.

V and J are TRBV5-5 and TRBJ2-1, with D maybe TRBD2 (6 bases). The CDR3 sequence is 14 residues long. The germline V gene has CDR1 SGHKS and CDR2 YYEKEE (reference sequence). With 0 bases removed from V and 8 bases from J, the gap between germline ends came to 12 bases. CDR3 bases: TGTGCCAGCAGCTTGGACGGGAGTCAGTATGAGCAGTTCTTC. This encodes CASSLDGSQYEQFF.

The chain recombines TRBV29-1 with TRBJ2-1; D may be TRBD2 (5 bases). The CDR3 extends over 14 amino acids. V lost 5 bases, J lost 8 bases, and 19 bases lay in between. Germline-derived CDR1 and CDR2 are SQVTM and ANQGSEA. CDR3 nucleotide sequence: TGCAGCGTTTCGGCCGCCCGGGGATATCATGAGCAGTTCTTC. Its translation is CSVSAARGYHEQFF.

This clonotype was picked up a small number of times. J is TRBJ1-6 and V is TRBV4-1, with D maybe TRBD1 (5 bases). Germline values: CDR1 MGHRA, CDR2 YSYEKL. The CDR3 extends over 17 amino acids. Trimming removed 4 bases at V and 6 bases at J, with 19 bases between. The CDR3 here is CASSLQRGQGSNSPLHF. Here the CDR3 DNA reads TGCGCCAGCAGCCTACAACGAGGCCAGGGAAGTAATTCACCCCTCCACTTT.

The table lists this clonotype with many counts. CDR3 in amino acids: CASSLRGQGNTEAFF. In DNA form, the CDR3 reads TGTGCCAGCAGCTTACGAGGACAGGGGAACACTGAAGCTTTCTTT. The gene calls are TRBV7-2 and TRBJ1-1; 8 bases are a match to TRBD1. The CDR3 is made up of 15 amino acids. Trimming at V came to 2 bases and at J to 1 base, leaving 3 bases not matched to a gene. Germline CDR1 reads SGHTA; CDR2 reads FQGNSA. The whole variable domain, filled in from reference TRBV7-2 and TRBJ1-1, reads GAGVSQSPSNKVTEKGKDVELRCDPISGHTALYWYRQSLGQGLEFLIYFQGNSAPDKSGLPSDRFSAERTGGSVSTLTIQRTQQEDSAVYLCASSLRGQGNTEAFFGQGTRLTVV.

The chain carries TRBV12-3 or TRBV12-4 and TRBJ2-1; 13 bases map to TRBD2. Losses at the gene ends were 5 bases for V and 1 base for J; bases not matched to a gene: 5. The CDR3 is 17 residues long. CDR3 loop: CASSLSLAGGSYNEQFF. CDR3 in DNA: TGTGCCAGCAGTCTATCACTAGCGGGAGGGTCCTACAATGAGCAGTTCTTC.

The chain carries TRBV10-1 and TRBJ2-3; 12 bases align to TRBD2. The junction had 16 bases not matched to a gene; V was cut back by 10 bases and J by 5 bases. The germline V gene encodes CDR1 WNHNN and CDR2 SYGVQD (reference sequence). The CDR3 sequence is 17 residues long. As DNA, the CDR3 is TGCGCCACCATAAGGTTGCGACTAGCGGGAGTCGGAGATACGCAGTATTTT. It codes for CATIRLRLAGVGDTQYF.

The CDR3 here is CSVLSVDVANVLTF. CDR3 nucleotides: TGCAGCGTTCTGTCAGTTGATGTGGCCAACGTCCTGACTTTC. V usage is TRBV29-1 and J usage is TRBJ2-6; D unresolved. Germline loops: CDR1 SQVTM, CDR2 ANQGSEA. There are 14 residues in the CDR3. The V end was cut by 5 bases, the J end by 6 bases, with 14 bases between.

The gene calls are TRBV11-3 and TRBJ2-1, with D tentatively TRBD2 (6 bases). The ends were cut back, 3 bases at V and 7 bases at J, with 16 bases in the middle. Germline values: CDR1 SGHNT, CDR2 YENEEA. The CDR3 spans 15 residues. CDR3 protein: CASSFREFSGNEQFF. CDR3 nucleotides: TGTGCCAGCAGCTTTCGGGAGTTTTCAGGGAATGAGCAGTTCTTC.

This clonotype was observed a few times. The chain links TRBV6-1 to TRBJ2-7; the match to TRBD2 covers 13 bases. The length of the CDR3 is 15 residues. The germline V gene has CDR1 MNHNS and CDR2 SASEGT. The CDR3 sequence: CASKGTSGISHEQYV. The CDR3 nucleotides are TGTGCCAGCAAGGGGACTAGCGGGATCTCCCACGAGCAGTACGTC.

The V and J genes are TRBV5-5 and TRBJ2-3; perhaps TRBD1 as D (6 bases). Germline V lookup: CDR1 SGHKS, CDR2 YYEKEE (reference sequence). This CDR3 is 15 amino acids long. The germline V and J ends were trimmed by 0 bases and 2 bases, with 10 bases remaining between them. CDR3 sequence reads: CASSLEGETTDTQYF. In DNA, the CDR3 is TGTGCCAGCAGCTTGGAGGGGGAGACCACAGATACGCAGTATTTT.

The chain carries TRBV5-1 and TRBJ1-5, with 10 bases lining up with TRBD1. Germline assignment: CDR1 SGHRS and CDR2 YFSETQ. This CDR3 comprises 15 residues. Trimming cost V 1 base and J 4 bases; bases outside gene matches: 2. The CDR3 DNA is TGCGCCAGCAGCTTGACGGGACAGGGGAATCAGCCCCAGCATTTT. It is translated as CASSLTGQGNQPQHF.

V is TRBV20-1 and J is TRBJ1-5; tentative D call: TRBD1 (6 bases). Germline V lookup: CDR1 DFQATT, CDR2 SNEGSKA (reference sequence). The CDR3 sequence is 13 residues long. V was cut by 3 bases and J by 4 bases, with 10 bases left in between. The CDR3: CSASAQGNQPQHF. DNA of the CDR3: TGCAGTGCTAGCGCCCAGGGGAATCAGCCCCAGCATTTT.

This clonotype appeared many times. The chain employs TRBV7-2 and TRBJ2-7; D unclear. This CDR3 contains 13 residues. Germline CDR1 and CDR2: SGHTA and FQGNSA. The germline V and J ends were trimmed by 5 bases and 2 bases, with 10 bases remaining between them. In nucleotides, the CDR3 is TGTGCCAGCAGCCCAATCTGGCCCTACGAGCAGTACTTC. It specifies CASSPIWPYEQYF.

J is TRBJ2-1 and V is TRBV19; tentative D call: TRBD2 (5 bases). V shed 7 bases and J shed 4 bases, with 14 bases lying between them. CDR1 and CDR2 (germline): LNHDA, SQIVND (reference sequence). This CDR3 comprises 14 residues. CDR3 nucleotides: TGTGCCAGTATGGACTCAGGCCAATACAATGAGCAGTTCTTC. This sequence encodes CASMDSGQYNEQFF.

The rearrangement joins TRBV6-2 or TRBV6-3 to TRBJ2-7, with D maybe TRBD2 (5 bases). V lost 8 bases to trimming and J lost 3 bases, with 20 bases between them. Germline assignment: CDR1 MNHEY and CDR2 SVGEGT. The CDR3 runs 15 residues. The CDR3 reads CASRKPGLANYEQYV. For the CDR3, the DNA is TGTGCCAGCCGCAAGCCAGGACTTGCTAACTACGAGCAGTACGTC.

The V and J genes are TRBV12-3 or TRBV12-4 and TRBJ1-2; D unclear. V lost 2 bases to trimming and J lost 8 bases, with 15 bases between them. The CDR3 covers 14 residues. CDR3 region: CASSLLETQRGYTF. The CDR3, as DNA: TGTGCCAGCAGTTTATTGGAGACGCAAAGAGGCTACACCTTC.

CDR3 nucleotides: TGTGCCAGCAGCCAAGGAGAGGTGAACACTGAAGCTTTCTTT. Encoded protein: CASSQGEVNTEAFF. The chain couples TRBV7-9 to TRBJ1-1; D is ambiguous. V was shortened by 5 bases and J by 0 bases, with 10 bases between the two germline ends. This CDR3 is built from 14 residues. The germline V gene encodes CDR1 SEHNR and CDR2 FQNEAQ (reference sequence). The full variable domain, in which reference TRBV7-9 and TRBJ1-1 provide the parts outside the CDR3, is DTGVSQNPRHKITKRGQNVTFRCDPISEHNRLYWYRQTLGQGPEFLTYFQNEAQLEKSRLLSDRFSAERPKGSFSTLEIQRTEQGDSAMYLCASSQGEVNTEAFFGQGTRLTVV.

This clonotype appeared a few times. This chain joins TRBV4-1 and TRBJ2-1; 7 bases are shared with TRBD2. The V segment lost 1 base and the J segment 6 bases; nucleotides outside the gene matches: 9. Germline CDR1 MGHRA, CDR2 YSYEKL. There are 16 residues in the CDR3. CDR3 residues: CASSQVPAGVSNEQFF. The CDR3 bases are TGCGCCAGCAGCCAAGTCCCGGCGGGAGTATCCAATGAGCAGTTCTTC.

This clonotype was counted between two and nine times. V usage is TRBV18 and J usage is TRBJ2-3; D may be TRBD1 (6 bases). The V end was cut by 1 base, the J end by 7 bases, with 15 bases between. The CDR3 consists of 15 residues. The V gene's germline CDR1 is KGHSH and CDR2 LQKENI. The DNA for the CDR3 is TGTGCCAGCTCACCACGGGACACGGGAAAGAATACGCAGTATTTT. Translated: CASSPRDTGKNTQYF. Looking up the rest from reference TRBV18 and TRBJ2-3 gives the full variable domain: NAGVMQNPRHLVRRRGQEARLRCSPMKGHSHVYWYRQLPEEGLKFMVYLQKENIIDESGMPKERFSAEFPKEGPSILRIQQVVRGDSAAYFCASSPRDTGKNTQYFGPGTRLTVL.

The chain joins TRBV10-3 to TRBJ2-3; no firm D call. V was cut by 11 bases and J by 0 bases, with 9 bases left in between. From germline, CDR1 is ENHRY and CDR2 SYGVKD. The CDR3 loop spans 12 amino acids. The CDR3 here is CAVKGSTDTQYF. DNA for the CDR3: TGTGCCGTTAAGGGCAGCACAGATACGCAGTATTTT.

This clonotype has only a few counts. J is TRBJ1-1 and V is TRBV5-4; D remains unclear. This CDR3 comprises 13 residues. Trimming took off 0 bases at V and 4 bases at J, with 7 bases between the two ends. Germline V gene lookup returns CDR1 SGHNT and CDR2 YYREEE (reference sequence). The CDR3 DNA is TGTGCCAGCAGCTTGGATGGCGGCACTGAAGCTTTCTTT. Encoded protein: CASSLDGGTEAFF.

This clonotype was counted at least ten times. This sequence joins TRBV7-2 and TRBJ2-1; D remains unclear. V shed 7 bases and J shed 5 bases, with 15 bases lying between them. The CDR3 consists of 14 residues. From germline, CDR1 is SGHTA and CDR2 FQGNSA. The CDR3 sequence is CASTQTWADNEQFF. The CDR3, as DNA: TGTGCCAGCACCCAAACCTGGGCAGACAATGAGCAGTTCTTC. Together with reference TRBV7-2 and TRBJ2-1, the CDR3 gives the full variable domain: GAGVSQSPSNKVTEKGKDVELRCDPISGHTALYWYRQSLGQGLEFLIYFQGNSAPDKSGLPSDRFSAERTGGSVSTLTIQRTQQEDSAVYLCASTQTWADNEQFFGPGTRLTVL.

The chain couples TRBV7-9 to TRBJ1-3; the D is unclear. Germline-derived CDR1 and CDR2 are SEHNR and FQNEAQ (reference sequence). V lost 4 bases and J 0 bases, leaving 16 bases between the germline ends. This CDR3 contains 17 residues. The CDR3 region has the DNA TGTGCCAGCAGCTCGAGGTGGGCTGAAAGCTCTGGAAACACCATATATTTT. As protein: CASSSRWAESSGNTIYF. Looking up the rest from reference TRBV7-9 and TRBJ1-3 gives the full variable domain: DTGVSQNPRHKITKRGQNVTFRCDPISEHNRLYWYRQTLGQGPEFLTYFQNEAQLEKSRLLSDRFSAERPKGSFSTLEIQRTEQGDSAMYLCASSSRWAESSGNTIYFGEGSWLTVV.

This clonotype was seen at least ten times. This sequence joins TRBV6-2 or TRBV6-3 and TRBJ2-2; D perhaps matches TRBD2 (5 bases). The germline V and J ends were trimmed by 2 bases and 6 bases, with 10 bases remaining between them. The CDR3 has 14 amino acids. CDR1 is MNHEY and CDR2 is SVGEGT in the germline V gene. The CDR3 protein is CASSYATSSGELFF. CDR3 coding DNA: TGTGCCAGCAGTTACGCCACTAGTTCCGGGGAGCTGTTTTTT.

The V gene is TRBV11-3, the J gene TRBJ1-1, with TRBD1 matching over 7 bases. The germline CDR1 and CDR2 sequences are SGHNT and YENEEA. With 5 bases clipped from V and 8 bases from J, the junction kept 17 bases outside the gene matches. This CDR3 is 16 amino acids long. The CDR3 DNA reads as TGTGCCAGCAGCAACGGGCAGGGCACAGGGGTAAACGAAGCTTTCTTT. Its translation: CASSNGQGTGVNEAFF.

This clonotype was seen more than once but under ten times. This sequence joins TRBV7-6 and TRBJ1-4, with D tentatively TRBD1 (5 bases). CDR1 and CDR2 (germline): SGHVS, FNYEAQ. V was pared by 5 bases and J by 3 bases, with 19 bases between. The CDR3 spans 17 residues. The CDR3 protein is CASSQWDPEEANEKLFF. The CDR3 DNA reads as TGTGCCAGCAGCCAGTGGGACCCAGAGGAGGCTAATGAAAAACTGTTTTTT.

This clonotype has only a few counts. DNA for the CDR3: TGTGCCAGCAGCTATGCCTGGGGAGAGCAGTACTTC. Translating gives CASSYAWGEQYF. V and J are TRBV6-1 and TRBJ2-7; D remains unclear. CDR3 length: 12 amino acids. V dropped 6 bases and J dropped 7 bases, with 13 bases sitting between them. Germline V gives CDR1 MNHNS, CDR2 SASEGT.